A selection of T cell receptor beta chains follows, all from one sample in a study of cytomegalovirus exposure and HLA in healthy donors. TCRdb's copy holds only in-frame clones and misses some; the assay was immunoSEQ multiplex PCR. Here the sample spans 100,000 to 150,000 clones, 80% being singletons. Source material: PBMCs. Receptor source: a man aged 25 to 40 in good health and CMV-seropositive. Both conserved end residues are part of each CDR3. D genes are given only for firm matches. Size is stated for part of the rows, as once, few or many counts, or as a class when the clone is expanded.

CDR3 DNA,CDR3 protein,clone size,V gene,J gene,D gene
TGCGCCAGTTTCGCCCCGACAGGGAACTACGAGCAGTACTTC,CASFAPTGNYEQYF,few,TRBV10-1,TRBJ2-7,TRBD1
TGTGCCAGCCGCGGGATCACAGATACGCAGTATTTT,CASRGITDTQYF,.,TRBV7-2,TRBJ2-3,.
TGTGCCAGTAGTACCTCACAGGGGGACGAGCAGTACTTC,CASSTSQGDEQYF,once,TRBV19,TRBJ2-7,TRBD1
TGTGCCAGCAGGCTTTCGACAGGGAACTATGGCTACACCTTC,CASRLSTGNYGYTF,.,TRBV6-1,TRBJ1-2,TRBD1
TGTGCCAGCAGTTTAGCTAATGGTGGCTACACCTTC,CASSLANGGYTF,few,TRBV28,TRBJ1-2,.
TGTGCCAGCAGTGGGAACAGGGGAAGTAGCAATCAGCCCCAGCATTTT,CASSGNRGSSNQPQHF,.,TRBV6-1,TRBJ1-5,TRBD1
TGCGCCAGCAGCCAAGGGGTTTTAAGGAGGCAGCGAGACACCGGGGAGCTGTTTTTT,CASSQGVLRRQRDTGELFF,.,TRBV4-1,TRBJ2-2,.
TGCGCCAGCAGCCAACCTGGGGCATCTCAGCCCCAGCATTTT,CASSQPGASQPQHF,.,TRBV4-1,TRBJ1-5,.
TGTGCCAGCAGGCCGGGACTAGCGGGGGCATTCGATACGCAGTATTTT,CASRPGLAGAFDTQYF,few,TRBV2,TRBJ2-3,TRBD2
TGTGCCAGCAAGGAGGGGTTAGGAGCTTTCTTT,CASKEGLGAFF,.,TRBV28,TRBJ1-1,.
TGTGCCATCGCGCCTAGCGGGGACTACGAGCAGTACTTC,CAIAPSGDYEQYF,.,TRBV10-3,TRBJ2-7,TRBD2
TGCAGCGTCCAGGACAGGGACTATGGCTACACCTTC,CSVQDRDYGYTF,.,TRBV29-1,TRBJ1-2,TRBD1
TGTGCCAGCAGTTCATTAGCGGGGGCTATCAATGAGCAGTTCTTC,CASSSLAGAINEQFF,.,TRBV6-5,TRBJ2-1,TRBD2